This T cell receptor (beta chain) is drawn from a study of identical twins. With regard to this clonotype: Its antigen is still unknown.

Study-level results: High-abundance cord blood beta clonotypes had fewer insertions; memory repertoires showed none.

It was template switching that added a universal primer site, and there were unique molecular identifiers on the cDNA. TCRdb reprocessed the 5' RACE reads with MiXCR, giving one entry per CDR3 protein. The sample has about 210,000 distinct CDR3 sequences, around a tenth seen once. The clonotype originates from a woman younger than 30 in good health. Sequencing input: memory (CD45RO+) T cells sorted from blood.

The CDR3 is CASSIASTDTQYF. The CDR3 region has the DNA TGTGCCAGCTCAATTGCTAGCACAGATACGCAGTATTTT. J is TRBJ2-3 and V is TRBV18; D call uncertain. V lost 5 bases to trimming and J lost 0 bases, with 6 bases between them. The CDR3 contains 13 residues. In germline, CDR1 is KGHSH, CDR2 LQKENI.